The clone carrying this TCR beta chain appeared a few times. Its cognate antigen is unknown. This record belongs to a study of CD8 T cells in ankylosing spondylitis. Regarding the study as a whole: Disease-linked clones reportedly concentrated significantly in matched ankylosing spondylitis synovial fluid. Relatively scarce in peripheral blood, disease-linked clones were CD8+.

CDR3 size: 15 residues. The germline CDR1 and CDR2 sequences are LGHDT and YNNKEL (reference sequence). V was cut by 4 bases and J by 1 base, with 13 bases left in between. MiXCR, run by TCRdb on the 5' RACE reads, gives a single entry per CDR3 protein. The table includes 250,000 to 350,000 distinct CDR3 sequences, around 19% detected once. The source of this sequence is a male donor with ankylosing spondylitis or in good health (not recorded which). The chain joins TRBV3-1 to TRBJ1-1; maybe TRBD1 (6 bases). The sample taken for sequencing was blood, either unsorted or a sorted T cell fraction (not recorded which). CDR3 loop: CASSPTQGQNTEAFF. DNA for the CDR3: TGTGCCAGCAGCCCCACTCAGGGGCAGAACACTGAAGCTTTCTTT.